Listed here are 15 T cell receptor beta chains from one sample, sequenced in a study of T cell changes during pregnancy in multiple sclerosis. Libraries were prepared by immunoSEQ multiplex PCR; TCRdb keeps only in-frame clonotypes and omits some of them. Of roughly 73,000 clones in the sample, more than 90% were seen once. The specimen was peripheral blood, collected in the second trimester of pregnancy. These receptors were obtained from a female donor in good health, enrolled as a control in a pregnancy study.

This sequence joins TRBV23-1 and TRBJ2-7; possible D gene TRBD2, 6 bases. TRBV23-1 is an open reading frame whose function is uncertain. The CDR3 runs to 17 residues. Between the trimmed V and J ends, which lost 0 bases and 4 bases, there was a span of 19 bases. CDR3 coding DNA: TGCGCCAGCAGTCAATCGTTCGGGGGACCCTGGGTTTACGAGCAGTACTTC. As protein: CASSQSFGGPWVYEQYF.

J is TRBJ2-1 and V is TRBV11-1, with 9 bases lining up with TRBD1. V shed 4 bases and J 6 bases; nucleotides not matched to a gene: 4. The CDR3 sequence is 14 residues long. Germline V gene sequence: CDR1 SGHAT, CDR2 FQDESV (reference sequence). The CDR3: CASSSRDRVNEQFF. Here the CDR3 DNA reads TGTGCCAGCAGCTCCCGGGACAGGGTCAATGAGCAGTTCTTC.

The V and J genes are TRBV28 and TRBJ1-5; 7 bases align to TRBD1. V gave up 8 bases and J gave up 3 bases; unmatched junction bases: 4. The CDR3 covers 13 residues. Germline assignment: CDR1 MDHEN and CDR2 SYDVKM. In nucleotides, the CDR3 is TGTGCCAGCGTAACAGGGGTCAATCAGCCCCAGCATTTT. It encodes CASVTGVNQPQHF. The variable domain in full, with the rest retrieved from reference TRBV28 and TRBJ1-5, is DVKVTQSSRYLVKRTGEKVFLECVQDMDHENMFWYRQDPGLGLRLIYFSYDVKMKEKGDIPEGYSVSREKKERFSLILESASTNQTSMYLCASVTGVNQPQHFGDGTRLSIL.

This chain uses TRBV5-6 with TRBJ2-7; D perhaps matches TRBD1 (5 bases). This CDR3 contains 16 residues. The V gene's germline CDR1 is SGHDT and CDR2 YYEEEE. Between the trimmed V and J ends, which lost 2 bases and 1 base, there was a span of 16 bases. CDR3: CASSFWGAPRSYEQYF. The CDR3 coding sequence is TGTGCCAGCAGCTTCTGGGGCGCCCCGAGGTCCTACGAGCAGTACTTC. The full variable domain, with the rest looked up from reference TRBV5-6 and TRBJ2-7, is DAGVTQSPTHLIKTRGQQVTLRCSPKSGHDTVSWYQQALGQGPQFIFQYYEEEERQRGNFPDRFSGHQFPNYSSELNVNALLLGDSALYLCASSFWGAPRSYEQYFGPGTRLTVT.

J is TRBJ1-2 and V is TRBV6-5, with 7 bases matching TRBD1. The CDR3 length is 13 residues. V was pared by 6 bases and J by 8 bases, with 9 bases of the junction left unmatched. Per germline, CDR1 MNHEY and CDR2 SVGAGI. CDR3 coding DNA: TGTGCCAGCAGCGGGACAGCTCCTCCCGGCTACACCTTC. Protein: CASSGTAPPGYTF.

The chain combines TRBV19 with TRBJ1-6, with a possible D match to TRBD1 (5 bases). CDR3 size: 17 residues. V was cut by 5 bases and J by 3 bases, with 17 bases left in between. Germline V gene lookup returns CDR1 LNHDA and CDR2 SQIVND (reference sequence). The CDR3 DNA is TGTGCCAGTAGTCCTACTAAGGGGACTTTCTATAATTCACCCCTCCACTTT. Encoded protein: CASSPTKGTFYNSPLHF.

The CDR3 here is CASSPWPMREGTEAFF. DNA of the CDR3: TGTGCCAGCAGCCCCTGGCCTATGCGGGAGGGCACTGAAGCTTTCTTT. V usage is TRBV27 and J usage is TRBJ1-1; unclear D gene. Germline lookup yields CDR1 MNHEY and CDR2 SMNVEV (reference sequence). This CDR3 comprises 16 residues. Trimming left V 6 bases short and J 4 bases short, with 21 bases between.

The CDR3 coding sequence is TGCACCAGCAGCCATTCACAGGGTCGAAATCAGCCCCAGCATTTT. Translation: CTSSHSQGRNQPQHF. V gene TRBV1 combines with J gene TRBJ1-5; the table calls TRBD1, which could not be checked here. TRBV1 is shown as a pseudogene. The CDR3 contains 15 residues.

The V call is TRBV11-3, the J call TRBJ1-1, with TRBD1 matching 9 bases. The CDR3 length is 15 residues. The junction had 9 bases not matched to a gene; V was cut back by 6 bases and J by 4 bases. The V gene's germline CDR1 is SGHNT and CDR2 YENEEA. For the CDR3, the DNA is TGTGCCAGCAGTCTGGGACAGGGCCGAGGCACTGAAGCTTTCTTT. Its protein product is CASSLGQGRGTEAFF. Full variable domain (missing parts from reference TRBV11-3 and TRBJ1-1): EAGVVQSPRYKIIEKKQPVAFWCNPISGHNTLYWYLQNLGQGPELLIRYENEEAVDDSQLPKDRFSAERLKGVDSTLKIQPAELGDSAVYLCASSLGQGRGTEAFFGQGTRLTVV.

V gene TRBV7-3 combines with J gene TRBJ2-3, with 9 bases identical to TRBD1. Unmatched junction bases numbered 10, after V lost 5 bases and J lost 10 bases. In germline, CDR1 is SGHTA, CDR2 FQGTGA. The CDR3 loop spans 14 amino acids. Here the CDR3 reads CASSAGTGMSPQYF. The DNA for the CDR3 is TGTGCCAGCAGCGCCGGGACAGGGATGAGTCCGCAGTATTTT.

The CDR3 spells CASRQGLYNEQFF. The CDR3 bases are TGTGCCAGCAGACAGGGGCTCTACAATGAGCAGTTCTTC. The genes are TRBV6-5 and TRBJ2-1; TRBD1 matches at 7 bases. The CDR3 consists of 13 residues. The V gene's germline CDR1 is MNHEY and CDR2 SVGAGI. With V trimmed by 6 bases and J by 3 bases, 2 bases remained unmatched.

The chain joins TRBV9 to TRBJ2-5; 10 nucleotides align to TRBD2. The CDR3 totals 17 residues. With 0 bases clipped from V and 4 bases from J, the junction kept 9 bases outside the gene matches. The germline V gene encodes CDR1 SGDLS and CDR2 YYNGEE. Here the CDR3 DNA reads TGTGCCAGCAGCGTAGCTACCCGAGCGGGGGGGCGAGAGACCCAGTACTTC. It is translated as CASSVATRAGGRETQYF.

The genes are TRBV28 and TRBJ2-1; TRBD2 matches at 12 bases. CDR1 is MDHEN and CDR2 is SYDVKM in the germline V gene. This CDR3 contains 18 residues. V lost 8 bases, J lost 0 bases, and 11 bases stayed unmatched. The CDR3 nucleotides are TGTGCCAGCCCCCGACTAGCGGGGGAACCTCTCTCCTACAATGAGCAGTTCTTC. Encoded protein: CASPRLAGEPLSYNEQFF. Full variable domain (missing parts from reference TRBV28 and TRBJ2-1): DVKVTQSSRYLVKRTGEKVFLECVQDMDHENMFWYRQDPGLGLRLIYFSYDVKMKEKGDIPEGYSVSREKKERFSLILESASTNQTSMYLCASPRLAGEPLSYNEQFFGPGTRLTVL.

The table lists this clone with a count of one. The chain is built from TRBV15 and TRBJ2-3; 8 bases fit TRBD2. V trimming: 0 bases; J trimming: 3 bases; junction bases outside the gene matches: 5. The CDR3 sequence is 16 residues long. Germline V CDR1 and CDR2: LNHNV, YYDKDF (reference sequence). CDR3 region: CATSRDGSGGTDTQYF. Written as DNA, the CDR3 is TGTGCCACCAGCAGAGATGGGAGCGGGGGTACAGATACGCAGTATTTT.

V is TRBV5-6 and J is TRBJ2-7, with D possibly matching TRBD1 (5 bases). The V gene lost 4 bases and the J gene lost 0 bases, with 14 bases spanning the gap. The length of the CDR3 is 15 residues. Germline V gene data show CDR1 as SGHDT and CDR2 as YYEEEE. The CDR3 spells CASSLQGTPSYEQYF. The DNA for the CDR3 is TGTGCCAGCAGCCTCCAGGGAACCCCCTCCTACGAGCAGTACTTC.